Below are 8 T cell receptor beta chains sequenced from a single sample in a study of response to subunit inactivated influenza vaccine. From the RT-PCR reads, TCRdb called clonotypes with MiXCR, one entry per CDR3 protein. This sample has about half a million distinct CDR3 sequences, with approximately 11% found just once. This specimen was PBMCs from blood, taken roughly 45 days after vaccination. The receptors shown here come from a man aged 45-65 years who received an inactivated influenza vaccine.

V gene TRBV20-1 combines with J gene TRBJ2-7, with TRBD2 matching over 12 bases. CDR1 DFQATT and CDR2 SNEGSKA come from the germline V gene (reference sequence). Germline trimming cut 6 bases from V and 9 bases from J; bases unmatched to any gene: 3. This CDR3 spans 11 amino acids. The DNA for the CDR3 is TGCAGTGCCGGACTAGCGGGGCTGCAGTACTTC. It yields the protein CSAGLAGLQYF.

The rearrangement joins TRBV6-5 to TRBJ2-1; TRBD1 is a possible D gene (8 bases). Per germline, CDR1 MNHEY and CDR2 SVGAGI. V was trimmed by 2 bases and J by 7 bases, leaving 15 bases between them. This CDR3 is 15 amino acids long. CDR3 in DNA: TGTGCCAGCAGTTACACAGGGGGAGGGTTGAATGAGCAGTTCTTC. Translated, it gives CASSYTGGGLNEQFF.

This clonotype was found a few times. The chain links TRBV12-3 or TRBV12-4 to TRBJ2-1, with 9 bases matching TRBD2. The CDR3 has 14 residues. V was pared by 3 bases and J by 8 bases, with 5 bases of the junction left unmatched. The CDR3 DNA reads as TGTGCCAGCAGTTTGGGCGGGGGGGCTTATGAGCAGTTCTTC. Translated, it gives CASSLGGGAYEQFF.

This clonotype came up a few times. J is TRBJ1-2 and V is TRBV5-1, with 7 bases that match TRBD1. The CDR3 covers 14 residues. The V segment lost 4 bases and the J segment 7 bases; nucleotides outside the gene matches: 10. Germline V gene sequence: CDR1 SGHRS, CDR2 YFSETQ. The chain's CDR3 is CASSPDRPEGGYTF. CDR3 DNA: TGCGCCAGCAGCCCGGACAGGCCCGAGGGTGGCTACACCTTC.

The chain combines TRBV5-1 with TRBJ2-1, with TRBD2 matching 10 bases. CDR3 length: 15 residues. The J segment lost 6 bases and the V segment lost 4 bases, leaving 7 bases of the junction unmatched. Germline-derived CDR1 and CDR2 are SGHRS and YFSETQ. CDR3 region: CASSPRTSGTNEQFF. The CDR3 DNA is TGCGCCAGCAGCCCAAGGACTAGCGGCACCAATGAGCAGTTCTTC.

This clonotype came up a few times. This rearrangement joins TRBV20-1 to TRBJ2-6; D is perhaps TRBD1 or TRBD2 (5 bases each). Germline V gene sequence: CDR1 DFQATT, CDR2 SNEGSKA (reference sequence). V lost 3 bases to trimming and J lost 4 bases, with 10 bases between them. This CDR3 is 14 amino acids long. CDR3 amino acids: CSARIGAGANVLTF. The CDR3 region has the DNA TGCAGTGCTAGGATCGGGGCGGGGGCCAACGTCCTGACTTTC.

This clonotype was detected a few times. This chain connects TRBV15 to TRBJ1-1; TRBD1 is a possible D gene (5 bases). Germline CDR1 is LNHNV and CDR2 is YYDKDF (reference sequence). V shed 5 bases and J shed 0 bases, with 16 bases lying between them. The CDR3 consists of 16 residues. CDR3 sequence reads: CATSENPGRLNTEAFF. The CDR3 DNA reads TGTGCCACCAGCGAGAACCCAGGGCGGTTGAACACTGAAGCTTTCTTT.

This clonotype was detected ten times or more. The V and J genes are TRBV7-8 and TRBJ2-1; D may correspond to TRBD1 or TRBD2 (6 bases each). This CDR3 has 16 amino acids. Trimming removed 5 bases from V and 4 bases from J, with 18 bases in between. The germline V gene encodes CDR1 SGHVS and CDR2 FQNEAQ. The CDR3: CASSPGGVRGYNEQFF. The CDR3 bases are TGTGCCAGCAGCCCCGGGGGAGTGAGGGGGTACAATGAGCAGTTCTTC. The full variable domain, its missing parts supplied by reference TRBV7-8 and TRBJ2-1, is GAGVSQSPRYKVAKRGQDVALRCDPISGHVSLFWYQQALGQGPEFLTYFQNEAQLDKSGLPSDRFFAERPEGSVSTLKIQRTQQEDSAVYLCASSPGGVRGYNEQFFGPGTRLTVL.